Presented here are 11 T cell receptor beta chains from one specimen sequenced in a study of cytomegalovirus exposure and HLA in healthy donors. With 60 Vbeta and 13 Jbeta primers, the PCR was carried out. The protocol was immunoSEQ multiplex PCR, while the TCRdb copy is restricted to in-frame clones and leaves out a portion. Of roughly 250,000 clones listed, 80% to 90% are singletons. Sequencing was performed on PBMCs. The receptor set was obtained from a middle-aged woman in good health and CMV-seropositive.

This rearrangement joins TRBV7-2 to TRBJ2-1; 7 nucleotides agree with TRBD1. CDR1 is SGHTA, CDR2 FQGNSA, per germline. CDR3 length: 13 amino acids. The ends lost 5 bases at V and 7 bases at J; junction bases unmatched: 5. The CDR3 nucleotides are TGTGCCAGCAGCCCCCAGGGGGTAAATGAGCAGTTCTTC. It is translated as CASSPQGVNEQFF.

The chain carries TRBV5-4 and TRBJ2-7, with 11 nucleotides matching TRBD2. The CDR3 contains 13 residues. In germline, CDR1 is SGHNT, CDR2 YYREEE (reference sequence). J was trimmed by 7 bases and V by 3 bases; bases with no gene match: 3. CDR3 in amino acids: CASSSGLAGEQYF. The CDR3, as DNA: TGTGCCAGCAGCTCTGGACTAGCGGGTGAGCAGTACTTC.

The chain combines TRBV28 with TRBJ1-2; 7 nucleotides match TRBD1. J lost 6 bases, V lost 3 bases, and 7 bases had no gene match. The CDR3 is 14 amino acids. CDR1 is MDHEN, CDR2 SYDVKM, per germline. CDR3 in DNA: TGTGCCAGCAGTTTGACTGTCGGGACAGATGGCTACACCTTC. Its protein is CASSLTVGTDGYTF.

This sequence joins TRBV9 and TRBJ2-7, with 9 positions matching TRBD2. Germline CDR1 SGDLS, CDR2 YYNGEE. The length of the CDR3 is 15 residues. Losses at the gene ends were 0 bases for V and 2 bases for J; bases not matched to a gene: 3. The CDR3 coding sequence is TGTGCCAGCAGCGTAGGCGGGGGGGTCACCTACGAGCAGTACTTC. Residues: CASSVGGGVTYEQYF. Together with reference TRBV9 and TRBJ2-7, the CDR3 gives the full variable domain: DSGVTQTPKHLITATGQRVTLRCSPRSGDLSVYWYQQSLDQGLQFLIQYYNGEERAKGNILERFSAQQFPDLHSELNLSSLELGDSALYFCASSVGGGVTYEQYFGPGTRLTVT.

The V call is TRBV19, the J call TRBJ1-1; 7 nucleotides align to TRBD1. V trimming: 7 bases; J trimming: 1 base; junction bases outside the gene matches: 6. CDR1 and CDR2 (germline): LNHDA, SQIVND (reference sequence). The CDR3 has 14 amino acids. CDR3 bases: TGTGCCAGTAACCCAGGGGGACCGAACACTGAAGCTTTCTTT. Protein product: CASNPGGPNTEAFF.

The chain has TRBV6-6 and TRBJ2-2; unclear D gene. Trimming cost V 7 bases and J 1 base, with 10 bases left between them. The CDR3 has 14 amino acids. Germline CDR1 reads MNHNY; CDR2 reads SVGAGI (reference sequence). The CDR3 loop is CASTRSENTGELFF. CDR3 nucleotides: TGTGCCAGCACGCGCAGCGAGAACACCGGGGAGCTGTTTTTT.

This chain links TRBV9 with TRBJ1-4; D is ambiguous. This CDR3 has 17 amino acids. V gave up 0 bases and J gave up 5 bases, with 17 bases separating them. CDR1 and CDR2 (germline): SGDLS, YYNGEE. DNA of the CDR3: TGTGCCAGCAGCGTAGGTCGGGCGGGTCAAACGAATGAAAAACTGTTTTTT. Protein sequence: CASSVGRAGQTNEKLFF.

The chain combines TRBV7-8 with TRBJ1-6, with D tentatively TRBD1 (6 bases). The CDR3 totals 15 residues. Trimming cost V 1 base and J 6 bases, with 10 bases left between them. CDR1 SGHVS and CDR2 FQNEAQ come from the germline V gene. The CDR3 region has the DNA TGTGCCAGCAGCTTAGAGGCAGGGGTTAATTCACCCCTCCACTTT. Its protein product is CASSLEAGVNSPLHF.

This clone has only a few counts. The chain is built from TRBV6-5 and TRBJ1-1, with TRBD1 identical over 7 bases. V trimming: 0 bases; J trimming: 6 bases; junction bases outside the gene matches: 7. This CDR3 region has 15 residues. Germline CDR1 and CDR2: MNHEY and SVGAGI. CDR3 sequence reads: CASSYSRDSLSEAFF. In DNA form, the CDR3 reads TGTGCCAGCAGTTACTCGAGGGACAGTTTATCTGAAGCTTTCTTT.

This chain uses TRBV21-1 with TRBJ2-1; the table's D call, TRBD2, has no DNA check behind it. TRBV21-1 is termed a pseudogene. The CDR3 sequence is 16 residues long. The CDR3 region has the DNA TGTGCCAGCAGCAAATCAGGAGCGGGAGCCTACAATGAGCAGTTCTTC. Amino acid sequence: CASSKSGAGAYNEQFF.

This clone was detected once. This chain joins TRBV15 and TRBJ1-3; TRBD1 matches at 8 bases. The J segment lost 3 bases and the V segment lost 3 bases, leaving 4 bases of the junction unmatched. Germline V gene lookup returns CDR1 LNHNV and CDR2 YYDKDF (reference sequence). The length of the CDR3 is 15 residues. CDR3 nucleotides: TGTGCCACCAGCAGTGACAGGGGAGGTGGAAACACCATATATTTT. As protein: CATSSDRGGGNTIYF.